This TCR beta chain was captured in a study of tissue T cells after allogeneic stem cell transplantation. Regarding time point: mouse harvest day 7 after allogeneic transplant. The graft held 10^6 splenic CD5+ T cells and 10^7 T-cell-depleted bone marrow cells. This clone is a singleton in its sample. The listed genes are named as in mouse. The CDR3 is cut off 1 residue early in the read; its end comes from the germline J gene. This CDR3 region has 14 residues. Germline lookup yields CDR1 KGHPV and CDR2 FQNQEV (reference sequence). V was clipped by 2 bases and J by 0 bases, with 7 bases between them. Clones were read by immunoSEQ multiplex PCR, and TCRdb kept only the in-frame ones, dropping some. The sample shows roughly 7,200 clones, around 50% of them seen only once.

The chain carries TRBV26 and TRBJ1-1; D might be TRBD1 (5 bases). Specimen: gut tissue. This TCR derives from a female BALB/c mouse given C57BL/6 T cells with graft-versus-host disease after an allogeneic hematopoietic cell transplant. Incomplete CDR3 DNA: TGTGCCAGCAGTCTGGGGGGAGCAAACACAGAAGTCTTC. Encoded protein: CASSLGGANTEVF. The entire CDR3 reads CASSLGGANTEVFF.